The following is a T cell receptor (beta chain) sequence with its context. Clones were read by immunoSEQ multiplex PCR, and TCRdb kept only the in-frame ones, dropping some. This table has hundreds of thousands of clones, around 89% appearing once. The sample originates from a study of blood T cell repertoires in COVID-19. Study details: PBMCs, B-cell-depleted T cells, or T cells were the source of the cDNA or gDNA that made up the material.

Before being deemed recovered, Cohort 3 donors had two negative PCRs, clearance, or symptom resolution. Germline lookup yields CDR1 GTSNPN and CDR2 SVGIG (reference sequence). There are 14 residues in the CDR3. With 4 bases removed from V and 2 bases from J, the gap between germline ends came to 9 bases. Sequenced material: PBMCs or T cells enriched from blood (not recorded which). The chain carries TRBV30 and TRBJ2-6; the D gene is possibly TRBD1 (6 bases). This TCR came from a young man who had recovered from COVID-19. Here the CDR3 DNA reads TGTGCCTGGAAGTACAGGGCTGGGGCCAACGTCCTGACTTTC. It specifies CAWKYRAGANVLTF.